This T cell receptor (beta chain) was profiled in a study of T-cell reconstitution after alpha-beta-depleted transplantation in children. The germline CDR1 and CDR2 sequences are MGHRA and YSYEKL. V lost 5 bases to trimming and J lost 3 bases, with 16 bases between them. The length of the CDR3 is 15 residues. Preparing the TCRbeta library involved the use of unique molecular identifiers. TCRdb ran MiXCR on the PCR reads and lists one entry per CDR3 protein. The data contain around 700,000 distinct CDR3 sequences, less than 15% of them seen just once; the ten biggest clones take up roughly 0.84%. Ten or more counts support this clonotype.

Source: PBMCs, taken before TCRalphabeta/CD19-depleted stem cell transplant. The sequence was collected from a girl under 10 years old with congenital amegakaryocytic thrombocytopenia, due to receive a stem cell transplant. The chain employs TRBV4-1 and TRBJ1-1; no firm D call. The CDR3 loop is CASSFWLQAHTEAFF. The CDR3 coding sequence is TGCGCCAGCAGCTTTTGGCTGCAGGCTCACACTGAAGCTTTCTTT.